This entry describes one T cell receptor (beta chain). The antigen is undetermined. This sample is drawn from a study of graft-versus-host responses after intestinal transplantation. On the study more broadly: Anti-thymocyte globulin induction preceded 2 to 4 years of tacrolimus and steroid maintenance in all recipients. Overall study findings and caveats: Individuals carrying graft-donor T cell macrochimerism showed high graft-versus-host to host-versus-graft clonal ratios in allografts.

Measured with immunoSEQ multiplex PCR; TCRdb has only the in-frame clones, and not every one. This table holds tens of thousands of clones, 91% found once. The CDR3 runs 16 residues. Germline V gene sequence: CDR1 LGHNA, CDR2 YSLEER. Trimming stripped 1 base from V and 0 bases from J, with 10 bases between. The origin of this receptor is a human donor who received an intestinal transplant. This sample comprised unstimulated CD8+ T cells sorted from spleen or lymph node cells, obtained before intestinal transplant. This chain joins TRBV4-3 and TRBJ2-1; possible D gene TRBD2, 5 bases. As DNA, the CDR3 is TGCGCCAGCAGCCAAGCGGTCGGAGGCTCCTACAATGAGCAGTTCTTC. Translation gives CASSQAVGGSYNEQFF.